This T cell receptor beta chain derives from a study of cytomegalovirus exposure and HLA in healthy donors. Whole-study results and caveats: An Asian-associated ancestry cluster reportedly showed fewer N-insertions than the approximately 700-donor mean in a later analysis. HLA allele associations emerged for roughly 17,000 TCR beta sequences in a later analysis, at 0.05 false discovery rate.

This clone was picked up many times. Its antigen is not identified. Amplification used 60 Vbeta primers and 13 Jbeta primers. Profiled with immunoSEQ multiplex PCR; TCRdb holds only in-frame clones, not every one. The sample shows 150,000 to 200,000 clones, about 75% of them seen only once. V was pared by 4 bases and J by 2 bases, with 5 bases of the junction left unmatched. Germline assignment: CDR1 MGHRA and CDR2 YSYEKL. This CDR3 is 15 amino acids long. The sequencing sample was made of PBMCs. The V gene is TRBV4-1, the J gene TRBJ1-2, with TRBD1 identical over 9 bases. The sequence came from a man between 45 and 60 years old in good health and CMV-seropositive. The CDR3 loop reads CASSPYGQGNYGYTF. The CDR3 DNA follows: TGCGCCAGCAGCCCATACGGACAGGGGAACTATGGCTACACCTTC.